The 20 T cell receptor beta chains in this list originate from one sample, sequenced in a study of tumor and adjacent non-tumor tissue in lung cancer. RNA was extracted from bulk tissue without any cell sorting. A modified ARM-PCR protocol with three rounds of nested PCR amplified TCRbeta. TCRdb re-derived calls from the multiplex PCR reads in MiXCR, one entry per CDR3 protein. The repertoire consists of 120,000 or so distinct CDR3 sequences, with 66% occurring once and the leading ten covering around 13%. Sequenced input: lung tumor tissue. Receptors originate from a man aged 25 to 45 with non-small cell lung cancer.

This clonotype was seen a single time. Possible read error: a much larger clone is one base away. The J gene is TRBJ1-2, the V gene TRBV6-6, with D possibly TRBD1 on 5 matching bases. Trimming removed 8 bases from V and 10 bases from J, with 14 bases in between. This CDR3 spans 11 amino acids. Germline V gives CDR1 MNHNY, CDR2 SVGAGI (reference sequence). The CDR3, as DNA: TGTGCCAGCGGGATGGGGGGTGACTACACCTTC. Its protein product is CASGMGGDYTF.

This clonotype was found many times. This sequence joins TRBV12-3 or TRBV12-4 and TRBJ2-7, with no clear D. Trimming stripped 6 bases from V and 2 bases from J, with 8 bases between. This CDR3 spans 12 amino acids. CDR3 in amino acids: CASSLETYEQYF. The CDR3 nucleotides are TGTGCCAGCAGCCTTGAAACCTACGAGCAGTACTTC.

The J gene is TRBJ1-4, the V gene TRBV11-2; the D is unclear. V lost 5 bases and J 8 bases, leaving 6 bases between the germline ends. The CDR3 extends over 11 amino acids. CDR1 SGHAT and CDR2 FQNNGV come from the germline V gene. The CDR3 here is CASSRREKLFF. Here the CDR3 DNA reads TGTGCCAGCAGCCGCCGAGAAAAACTGTTTTTT.

A remark on this clonotype: At one end, the junction sequence differs from germline, possibly due to a read error. The CDR3 region has the DNA TGTGCCAGCAGTCTCTTAGACACCGGGGAGCTGGTTTTT. Translating gives CASSLLDTGELVF. V is TRBV12-3 or TRBV12-4 and J is TRBJ2-2, with D tentatively TRBD2 (5 bases). The CDR3 spans 13 residues.

As concerns this clonotype: One junction end disagrees with the germline gene, perhaps due to a read error. This chain uses TRBV7-8 with TRBJ1-2; D gene uncertain. The CDR3 contains 16 residues. In germline, CDR1 is SGHVS, CDR2 FQNEAQ. CDR3 residues: CASSFLSGTSNYDYAF. CDR3 DNA: TGTGCCAGCAGCTTTCTATCCGGAACATCAAACTATGACTACGCCTTC.

With regard to this clonotype: A much larger clone lies one base from this, so it may be a read error. The CDR3 sequence: CATSGSGGDRNEQFF. CDR3 sequence (DNA): TGTGCCACCAGTGGATCAGGGGGCGACAGGAATGAGCAGTTCTTC. The genes are TRBV24-1 and TRBJ2-1, with 8 bases aligning to TRBD1. This CDR3 region has 15 residues. Germline loops: CDR1 KGHDR, CDR2 SFDVKD. J was trimmed by 7 bases and V by 5 bases; bases with no gene match: 9.

Points on this clonotype: A clone one base away is much larger, so this may be a read error. This rearrangement joins TRBV20-1 to TRBJ2-1; no reliable D call. This CDR3 spans 13 amino acids. From germline, CDR1 is DFQATT and CDR2 SNEGSKA (reference sequence). The CDR3 reads CNARDPPGGEQFF. For the CDR3, the DNA is TGCAATGCTAGAGATCCCCCGGGTGGGGAGCAGTTCTTC.

J is TRBJ2-1 and V is TRBV20-1, with D possibly matching TRBD1 (6 bases). Germline-derived CDR1 and CDR2 are DFQATT and SNEGSKA (reference sequence). This CDR3 is 15 amino acids long. CDR3 residues: CYARDLGADYNEQFF. The DNA of the CDR3 is TGCTATGCTAGAGATCTGGGGGCCGATTACAATGAGCAGTTCTTC.

On this clonotype itself: A clone one base away is much larger, so this may be a read error. This rearrangement joins TRBV6-5 to TRBJ2-1; 14 bases map to TRBD2. The CDR3 totals 18 residues. Germline V CDR1 and CDR2: MNHEY, SVGAGI. DNA for the CDR3: TGTGCCAGCAATTACTTTCTCCCCGGACTAGCGGGAGGCCATGAGCAGTTCTTC. It yields the protein CASNYFLPGLAGGHEQFF.

A note on this clonotype: Since no conserved phenylalanine or tryptophan closes the CDR3, a read error is the likely cause. The chain is built from TRBV20-1 and TRBJ2-7; 7 bases agree with TRBD1. Germline V lookup: CDR1 DFQATT, CDR2 SNEGSKA (reference sequence). The CDR3 has 13 amino acids. The ends lost 6 bases at V and 0 bases at J; junction bases unmatched: 5. CDR3 protein: CSATGTASYEQYL. The CDR3 region has the DNA TGCAGTGCCACAGGGACAGCCTCCTACGAGCAGTACTTA.

Points on this clonotype: A much more abundant neighbour one base away suggests this may be a read error. The chain has TRBV6-5 and TRBJ1-2; maybe TRBD1 (5 bases). The germline V and J ends were trimmed by 9 bases and 0 bases, with 14 bases remaining between them. CDR3 length: 14 residues. Germline lookup yields CDR1 MNHEY and CDR2 SVGAGI. CDR3 protein: CARRTNTANYGYTF. CDR3 DNA: TGTGCCAGGAGGACAAATACAGCTAACTATGGCTACACCTTC.

A few counts support this clonotype. A much larger clone differs by one base, so this may be a read error. Here the CDR3 reads CASSPGQAANNIQYF. The CDR3 nucleotides are TGCGCCAGCAGCCCGGGACAGGCAGCCAATAACATTCAGTACTTC. The J gene is TRBJ2-4, the V gene TRBV4-1, with TRBD1 matching 8 bases. This CDR3 has 15 residues. Germline CDR1 MGHRA, CDR2 YSYEKL.

This clonotype came up once. It is likely a read error, because the conserved phenylalanine at the end of the CDR3 is missing. This rearrangement joins TRBV20-1 to TRBJ2-2; weak D call: TRBD1 (5 bases). CDR1 is DFQATT and CDR2 is SNEGSKA in the germline V gene (reference sequence). V dropped 0 bases and J dropped 6 bases, with 17 bases sitting between them. CDR3 size: 16 residues. CDR3 loop: CSARDQRQGLAGELFS. The CDR3 DNA reads as TGCAGTGCTAGAGATCAGAGGCAGGGTCTGGCCGGGGAGCTGTTTTCA.

About this clonotype itself: An end of the junction does not agree with germline; a read error may underlie this. CDR3 sequence reads: CPSIPVGDRMPNEYFF. CDR3 bases: TGTCCCAGTATTCCGGTGGGGGACAGGATGCCAAATGAGTACTTCTTC. The chain recombines TRBV12-3 or TRBV12-4 with TRBJ2-1, with 8 bases fitting TRBD1. The length of the CDR3 is 16 residues.

Comment on this clonotype: The junction departs from germline at one end; a sequencing error may be responsible. This chain joins TRBV11-3 and TRBJ2-2, with 8 nucleotides matching TRBD1. The CDR3 runs 14 residues. The germline CDR1 and CDR2 sequences are SGHNT and YENEEA. The CDR3 region is CAGRTGQGTGELFF. In DNA, the CDR3 is TGTGCCGGCAGGACCGGACAGGGCACCGGGGAGCTATTTTTT.

Points on this clonotype: The junction shows a germline mismatch at one end, possibly a read error. This sequence joins TRBV12-3 or TRBV12-4 and TRBJ1-2; 7 bases map to TRBD1. This CDR3 is built from 14 residues. The DNA for the CDR3 is TGTGTCAGCAGTTCATACAGGGGTGACTATGGCTACGCCTTC. It encodes CVSSSYRGDYGYAF.

As to this clonotype: A read error may be the cause here, since a much bigger clone is one base away. The chain combines TRBV6-5 with TRBJ2-6, with 10 bases matching TRBD2. This CDR3 contains 20 residues. CDR1 MNHEY and CDR2 SVGAGI come from the germline V gene. DNA of the CDR3: TGTACCAGCAGTTCCGAACCCGGACTAGCGGAGAGCTCTGGGGCCAACGTCCTGACTTTC. Translated, it gives CTSSSEPGLAESSGANVLTF.

A remark on this clonotype: This may stem from a read error, because a much larger clone lies one nucleotide away. In this CDR3 the conserved last residue, phenylalanine or tryptophan, is missing, so a read error is likely. The chain carries TRBV20-1 and TRBJ2-5, with a tentative D call TRBD2 (5 bases). Per germline, CDR1 DFQATT and CDR2 SNEGSKA (reference sequence). The CDR3 extends over 13 amino acids. Trimming cost V 0 bases and J 7 bases, with 12 bases left between them. CDR3 sequence: CSARDLGRGTQYI. CDR3 DNA: TGCAGTGCTAGAGACCTTGGACGGGGGACCCAGTACATC.

Note on this clonotype: A much larger clone sits a single nucleotide away, making a read error possible. V usage is TRBV12-3 or TRBV12-4 and J usage is TRBJ1-2; tentatively, D is TRBD1 (6 bases). Deletions cut 7 bases from V and 4 bases from J, with 10 bases between. CDR3 size: 12 residues. The CDR3 nucleotides read TGTGCCAGCAATACAGGGCCCTATGGCTACACCTTC. Its translation: CASNTGPYGYTF.

Worth noting for this clonotype: One end of the junction is discordant with germline, which a read error may explain. The chain has TRBV30 and TRBJ1-5; D might be TRBD1 (6 bases). Per the germline V gene, CDR1 is GTSNPN and CDR2 is SVGIG (reference sequence). The CDR3 extends over 17 amino acids. CDR3 nucleotides: TGTGCCTGGAATTCCGCTCGGGACATGGGGAGCAATCAGTCCCAGCATTTT. Its translation is CAWNSARDMGSNQSQHF. Complete variable domain (other parts from reference TRBV30 and TRBJ1-5): SQTIHQWPATLVQPVGSPLSLECTVEGTSNPNLYWYRQAAGRGLQLLFYSVGIGQISSEVPQNLSASRPQDRQFILSSKKLLLSDSGFYLCAWNSARDMGSNQSQHFGDGTRLSIL.